The 5 T cell receptor beta chains listed next were all sequenced from one sample in a study of OX40 agonist ivuxolimab in advanced cancers. Profiled with immunoSEQ multiplex PCR; TCRdb holds only in-frame clones, not every one. Among around 50,000 clones listed, 70% to 90% were seen once. The sample was CD4+ or CD8+ T cells sorted from blood, taken in a trial of the OX40 agonist ivuxolimab. The receptors stem from an adult with an advanced solid tumor such as melanoma, head and neck, liver or kidney cancer.

V usage is TRBV6-6 and J usage is TRBJ2-7; perhaps TRBD2 as D (7 bases). Trimming stripped 2 bases from V and 1 base from J, with 9 bases between. In germline, CDR1 is MNHNY, CDR2 SVGAGI (reference sequence). This CDR3 is built from 14 residues. CDR3 nucleotide sequence: TGTGCCAGCAGTTACGGGGGGGCGTCCTACGAGCAGTACTTC. Encoded protein: CASSYGGASYEQYF.

The J gene is TRBJ1-2, the V gene TRBV7-2; TRBD1 is a possible D gene (6 bases). CDR3 length equals 14 residues. Trimming pared 0 bases from V and 4 bases from J, leaving 9 bases between. Germline loops: CDR1 SGHTA, CDR2 FQGNSA. This CDR3 reads CASSLAEDSYGYTF. The CDR3 DNA follows: TGTGCCAGCAGCTTAGCTGAGGACAGCTATGGCTACACCTTC.

This rearrangement joins TRBV14 to TRBJ2-2; possible D gene TRBD1, 5 bases. This CDR3 has 17 residues. The germline CDR1 and CDR2 sequences are SGHDN and FVKESK. V lost 2 bases and J 0 bases, leaving 13 bases between the germline ends. The CDR3 is CASSQNFARANTGELFF. The CDR3 nucleotides read TGTGCCAGCAGCCAAAATTTTGCCAGGGCGAACACCGGGGAGCTGTTTTTT.

The rearrangement links TRBV10-2 to TRBJ2-2; TRBD1 aligns across 8 bases. This CDR3 is built from 14 residues. The junction had 6 bases not matched to a gene; V was cut back by 10 bases and J by 2 bases. CDR1 and CDR2 (germline): WSHSY, SAAADI. This chain's CDR3 is CATEGQDNTGELFF. CDR3 nucleotides: TGCGCCACCGAGGGACAGGATAACACCGGGGAGCTGTTTTTT.

This chain links TRBV11-2 with TRBJ2-2; 8 bases are a match to TRBD1. This CDR3 is built from 17 residues. Per germline, CDR1 SGHAT and CDR2 FQNNGV. V trimming: 1 base; J trimming: 2 bases; junction bases outside the gene matches: 6. The CDR3 sequence is CASSLGPGQANTGELFF. The CDR3 DNA follows: TGTGCCAGCAGCTTAGGACCGGGACAGGCAAACACCGGGGAGCTGTTTTTT.